This TCR beta chain was recovered during a study of OX40 agonist ivuxolimab in advanced cancers. There are 16 residues in the CDR3. Trimming shortened V by 2 bases and J by 6 bases, and 22 bases separated the two germline ends. Per the germline V gene, CDR1 is GTSNPN and CDR2 is SVGIG (reference sequence). The assay was immunoSEQ multiplex PCR, and TCRdb's table has in-frame clones only and misses some. The sample lists about 48,000 clones, roughly 85% seen once, with 9% to 10% in the top ten. This TCR was sampled from an adult with an advanced solid tumor such as melanoma, head and neck, liver or kidney cancer. The genes are TRBV30 and TRBJ1-2; a possible D gene is TRBD1 (5 bases). This specimen was CD4+ or CD8+ T cells sorted from blood, taken in a trial of the OX40 agonist ivuxolimab. The CDR3 region is CAWSLERGWGDDGYTF. CDR3 nucleotides: TGTGCCTGGAGTTTGGAAAGGGGTTGGGGCGATGATGGCTACACCTTC.